The rows below give T cell receptor beta chains drawn from one sample of a study of T cells in Graves' hyperthyroidism and ophthalmopathy. Using its own MiXCR run on the multiplex PCR reads, TCRdb lists one record per CDR3 protein. The data hold approximately 400,000 distinct CDR3 sequences, with 15% to 18% observed a single time. The sample consisted of blood. These receptors were obtained from a woman in her late teens or twenties with Graves' hyperthyroidism that later progressed to Graves' ophthalmopathy. CDR3s include the opening cysteine and the closing phenylalanine or tryptophan. D genes are given only for firm matches. Size is omitted from some rows. Given values are once, few, many or a class for expanded clones.

j_call clone_size d_call v_call cdr3_aa cdr3_nt
TRBJ2-3 few TRBD2 TRBV24-1 CATSGSGRAPDTQYF TGTGCCACCAGCGGTAGCGGGAGGGCCCCGGATACGCAGTATTTT
TRBJ2-1 few NA TRBV19 CASRTGKNEQFF TGTGCCAGTAGAACAGGGAAAAATGAGCAGTTCTTC
TRBJ2-5 NA TRBD1 TRBV28 CASSLSGTGRQETQYF TGTGCCAGCAGTTTATCCGGGACAGGCCGCCAAGAGACCCAGTACTTC
TRBJ2-5 many NA TRBV15 CATSRSFPGPPQETQYF TGTGCCACCAGCAGATCTTTCCCGGGACCCCCCCAAGAGACCCAGTACTTC
TRBJ2-3 many NA TRBV2 CASSVQGPRSVSTDTQYF TGTGCCAGCAGCGTCCAAGGCCCGCGGTCGGTGAGCACAGATACGCAGTATTTT
TRBJ1-5 few NA TRBV6-2/TRBV6-3 CASRSNGTPNQPQHF TGTGCCAGCAGGTCCAACGGGACACCTAATCAGCCCCAGCATTTT
TRBJ2-3 NA NA TRBV4-3 CASSQDQRGTDTQYF TGCGCCAGCAGCCAAGATCAGCGGGGCACAGATACGCAGTATTTT
TRBJ2-5 many NA TRBV7-3 CASSLNGAGVPETQYF TGTGCCAGCAGCTTAAATGGGGCAGGGGTCCCAGAGACCCAGTACTTC
TRBJ1-1 many NA TRBV2 CASSEETGTEAFF TGTGCCAGCAGTGAAGAAACAGGGACTGAAGCTTTCTTT
TRBJ2-1 few NA TRBV28 CASKRAPDLSSYNEQFF TGTGCCAGCAAGCGGGCCCCGGACCTTAGCTCCTACAATGAGCAGTTCTTC
TRBJ2-7 few TRBD1 TRBV5-1 CAGSLYAGQGAYEQYF TGCGCCGGCAGCTTGTATGCGGGACAGGGGGCCTACGAGCAGTACTTC
TRBJ1-3 NA NA TRBV12-3/TRBV12-4 CASRDRGSGNAIYF TGTGCCAGCCGTGATCGGGGCTCTGGGAACGCCATATATTTT
TRBJ2-7 few TRBD2 TRBV19 CASSIAAGPTYEQYF TGTGCCAGTAGTATCGCAGCGGGGCCAACCTACGAGCAGTACTTC
TRBJ1-2 many NA TRBV7-9 CASGQDHYGYTF TGTGCCAGCGGGCAGGACCACTATGGCTACACCTTC
TRBJ1-6 few NA TRBV6-1 CASSQEPGTHSPLHF TGTGCCAGCAGTCAAGAACCGGGGACTCATTCACCCCTCCACTTT
TRBJ1-2 few NA TRBV7-9 CASSFRDPYGYTF TGTGCCAGCAGCTTCCGGGACCCCTATGGCTACACCTTC
TRBJ1-6 many NA TRBV12-3/TRBV12-4 CASSPDFGVSWNSPLHF TGTGCCAGCAGTCCCGATTTCGGCGTGAGCTGGAATTCACCCCTCCACTTT
TRBJ2-1 once TRBD2 TRBV29-1 CSVELSGRAREQFF TGCAGCGTTGAACTTAGCGGGAGGGCGCGTGAGCAGTTCTTC
TRBJ2-7 many TRBD2 TRBV30 CAWSSTSGLPYEQYF TGTGCCTGGAGTTCGACTAGCGGACTCCCCTACGAGCAGTACTTC
TRBJ2-1 NA NA TRBV15 CATSTPPGARVDEQFF TGTGCCACCAGCACCCCCCCGGGGGCGAGGGTGGATGAGCAGTTCTTC
TRBJ2-1 many NA TRBV28 CASSLGQGGEQFF TGTGCCAGCAGTTTGGGCCAGGGTGGTGAGCAGTTCTTC
TRBJ2-7 few TRBD2 TRBV14 CASSHSGLADYSYEQYF TGTGCCAGCAGCCACTCCGGACTAGCGGATTACTCCTACGAGCAGTACTTC
TRBJ2-5 few NA TRBV5-1 CASSLKDGPDRRPQYF TGCGCCAGCAGCCTAAAGGACGGACCCGATAGGAGGCCCCAGTACTTC
TRBJ2-7 NA TRBD2 TRBV19 CASSIPAGAGEQYF TGTGCCAGTAGTATACCGGCGGGAGCGGGCGAGCAGTACTTC
TRBJ2-5 NA NA TRBV19 CASSSGGALQETQYF TGTGCCAGTAGTAGTGGGGGGGCCCTCCAAGAGACCCAGTACTTC
TRBJ2-3 many NA TRBV3-1 CASSPSGFSTDTQYF TGTGCCAGCAGCCCAAGCGGGTTTAGCACAGATACGCAGTATTTT
TRBJ2-1 many TRBD1 TRBV7-2 CASTSTGGYNEQFF TGTGCCAGCACCTCGACAGGGGGCTACAATGAGCAGTTCTTC
TRBJ1-2 many NA TRBV28 CASSYRKTGYGYTF TGTGCCAGCAGTTATAGGAAGACAGGCTATGGCTACACCTTC
TRBJ2-7 many TRBD1 TRBV27 CASSPTGAPYEQYF TGTGCCAGCAGCCCGACAGGGGCCCCCTACGAGCAGTACTTC
TRBJ1-5 many NA TRBV28 CASSLSRSSNQPQHF TGTGCCAGCAGTTTATCCCGGAGTAGCAATCAGCCCCAGCATTTT
TRBJ1-1 many TRBD1 TRBV20-1 CSASADRDMGAFF TGCAGTGCTAGCGCGGACAGGGATATGGGAGCTTTCTTT
TRBJ2-2 NA NA TRBV6-2/TRBV6-3 CAIEMSLGELFF TGTGCCATCGAGATGAGTCTCGGGGAGCTGTTTTTT
TRBJ2-1 few TRBD2 TRBV9 CASSVEGTSGRSVKYNEQFF TGTGCCAGCAGCGTAGAGGGGACTAGCGGGAGGTCGGTCAAGTACAATGAGCAGTTCTTC
TRBJ2-7 NA TRBD2 TRBV20-1 CSARDGAGGLHYEQYF TGCAGTGCTAGAGATGGTGCGGGAGGCCTTCACTACGAGCAGTACTTC
TRBJ2-3 many NA TRBV11-2 CASSLDPNTQYF TGTGCCAGCAGCTTAGATCCGAATACGCAGTATTTT
TRBJ2-7 many NA TRBV18 CASSPQGESYEQYF TGTGCCAGCTCACCACAGGGGGAGTCCTACGAGCAGTACTTC
TRBJ2-1 many TRBD1 TRBV27 CASSLNRDSSYNEQFF TGTGCCAGCAGTCTAAACCGGGACAGCTCTTACAATGAGCAGTTCTTC
TRBJ2-5 few TRBD2 TRBV7-9 CASNQGRLGRAVVETQYF TGTGCCAGCAACCAAGGAAGGCTCGGGAGGGCCGTCGTAGAGACCCAGTACTTC
TRBJ2-2 few NA TRBV29-1 CSVEAANTGELFF TGCAGCGTTGAGGCCGCAAACACCGGGGAGCTGTTTTTT
TRBJ1-2 many NA TRBV12-3/TRBV12-4 CASSLGDTAYGYTF TGTGCCAGCAGTTTGGGGGACACGGCTTACGGCTACACCTTC
TRBJ2-5 many NA TRBV30 CAWSVLAGGTQYF TGTGCCTGGAGTGTACTCGCGGGTGGGACCCAGTACTTC
TRBJ2-1 NA NA TRBV11-1 CASSLAGGRAYNEQFF TGTGCCAGCAGCTTAGCGGGAGGACGGGCCTACAATGAGCAGTTCTTC
TRBJ2-7 many NA TRBV6-5 CASSYSGRGSYEQYF TGTGCCAGCAGTTACTCCGGCAGGGGCTCCTACGAGCAGTACTTC
TRBJ2-3 few NA TRBV9 CASSDALRTDTQYF TGTGCCAGCAGCGATGCACTCCGCACAGATACGCAGTATTTT
TRBJ2-5 NA NA TRBV6-1 CAGSEVSAGQETQYF TGTGCCGGCAGTGAAGTTTCGGCGGGCCAAGAGACCCAGTACTTC
TRBJ2-2 NA NA TRBV19 CASSPLIGGTGELFF TGTGCCAGTAGCCCCCTAATAGGCGGTACCGGGGAGCTGTTTTTT
TRBJ2-5 NA NA TRBV4-1 CASSQVQKGWGQETQYF TGCGCCAGCAGCCAAGTCCAGAAGGGGTGGGGGCAAGAGACCCAGTACTTC
TRBJ2-5 many NA TRBV6-5 CASSYGGAGETQYF TGTGCCAGCAGTTACGGGGGGGCAGGAGAGACCCAGTACTTC
TRBJ2-6 few TRBD2 TRBV10-3 CAISDVSGYSGANVLTF TGTGCCATCAGTGATGTTAGCGGGTACTCTGGGGCCAACGTCCTGACTTTC
TRBJ2-5 many TRBD1 TRBV2 CASRKGQGALETQYF TGTGCCAGCAGGAAGGGACAGGGGGCTTTGGAGACCCAGTACTTC
TRBJ1-4 many TRBD1 TRBV6-5 CASSYSPGGLREKLFF TGTGCCAGCAGTTACTCCCCAGGGGGCCTTCGTGAAAAACTGTTTTTT
TRBJ2-2 many NA TRBV6-5 CASSYSSGVQEELFF TGTGCCAGCAGTTACTCAAGCGGAGTCCAGGAGGAGCTGTTTTTT
TRBJ2-3 many TRBD2 TRBV5-8 CASSSGQGGLAGRTDTQYF TGTGCCAGCAGCTCTGGACAAGGGGGACTAGCGGGACGCACAGATACGCAGTATTTT